This T cell receptor beta chain originates from a study of cytomegalovirus exposure and HLA in healthy donors. Study observations and caveats: Among immune exposure information, only CMV serostatus was available. Being productive about 87% or about 30% of the time was typical of most TCR beta V segments in an earlier analysis. Among CMV-associated TCR beta chains, most appeared HLA-restricted in a later analysis.

Primers included in the PCR were 60 Vbeta and 13 Jbeta primers. Sequenced by immunoSEQ multiplex PCR; TCRdb stores in-frame clones only, minus some. The sample lists about 180,000 clones; 65% to 85% were seen once. A word on this clone: Its antigen is not known.

Per germline, CDR1 SQVTM and CDR2 ANQGSEA. The CDR3 covers 14 residues. Trimming pared 0 bases from V and 0 bases from J, leaving 9 bases between. The origin of this receptor is a man aged 60-69 years in good health and CMV-seronegative. Sequences were obtained from PBMCs. The J gene is TRBJ2-7, the V gene TRBV29-1, with D unresolved. The CDR3 loop reads CSVEDTAASYEQYF. In nucleotides, the CDR3 is TGCAGCGTTGAAGATACGGCGGCCTCCTACGAGCAGTACTTC.